This passage covers 16 T cell receptor beta chains from one sample sequenced in a study of control samples from healthy donors and cancer patients (dated by TCRdb to the early 2020s). Library preparation employed the immunoSEQ multiplex PCR assay. Sourced from immuneACCESS, this table was stored by TCRdb with only in-frame sequences that have V and J called. A share of the clones is absent; for the studies checked, an unresolved V gene accounts for under half, and the remainder has no known explanation. The sample contains tens of thousands of clones, about 88% of them found a single time. The ten largest clones represent 6.5% to 7.5% of the sample. Sequencing was carried out using blood. The receptors were sampled from a man aged 45 to 65 in good health.

This clone was counted once. The rearrangement links TRBV2 to TRBJ2-5; possible D gene TRBD1, 6 bases. Trimming took off 7 bases at V and 2 bases at J, with 11 bases between the two ends. The germline V gene encodes CDR1 SNHLY and CDR2 FYNNEI. The CDR3 totals 13 residues. DNA of the CDR3: TGTGCCAGCAACCCCAGGGGTCAAGAGACCCAGTACTTC. This sequence encodes CASNPRGQETQYF.

The chain employs TRBV29-1 and TRBJ1-5, with a possible D match to TRBD1 (5 bases). Germline assignment: CDR1 SQVTM and CDR2 ANQGSEA. The CDR3 sequence is 13 residues long. V was trimmed by 6 bases and J by 0 bases, leaving 9 bases between them. The CDR3 is CSVGDLSNQPQHF. The DNA of the CDR3 is TGCAGCGTAGGGGACCTTAGCAATCAGCCCCAGCATTTT. The full variable domain, rest sourced from reference TRBV29-1 and TRBJ1-5, is SAVISQKPSRDICQRGTSLTIQCQVDSQVTMMFWYRQQPGQSLTLIATANQGSEATYESGFVIDKFPISRPNLTFSTLTVSNMSPEDSSIYLCSVGDLSNQPQHFGDGTRLSIL.

Only one count was recorded for this clone. The rearrangement uses TRBV11-2 and TRBJ1-3, with 9 bases aligning to TRBD1. J was trimmed by 4 bases and V by 5 bases; bases with no gene match: 9. The CDR3 loop spans 16 amino acids. CDR1 SGHAT and CDR2 FQNNGV come from the germline V gene. CDR3 protein: CASSPIGQGLGNTIYF. Here the CDR3 DNA reads TGTGCCAGCAGCCCCATCGGACAGGGGCTAGGAAACACCATATATTTT.

CDR3 in amino acids: CASSSPRGTQYF. In DNA, the CDR3 is TGTGCCAGCAGTTCCCCTCGGGGTACGCAGTATTTT. The J gene is TRBJ2-3, the V gene TRBV27, with D perhaps matching TRBD2 (5 bases). Germline lookup yields CDR1 MNHEY and CDR2 SMNVEV (reference sequence). Trimming stripped 4 bases from V and 8 bases from J, with 10 bases between. This CDR3 region has 12 residues.

This clone was picked up one time. This rearrangement joins TRBV5-1 to TRBJ2-5; TRBD2 matches 13 bases. The ends lost 4 bases at V and 7 bases at J; junction bases unmatched: 7. The CDR3 length is 15 residues. Germline-derived CDR1 and CDR2 are SGHRS and YFSETQ. The CDR3 reads CASSLRLAGGGTQYF. The CDR3 DNA sequence: TGCGCCAGCAGCCTTAGACTAGCGGGGGGAGGGACCCAGTACTTC.

This clone was observed once. The V and J genes are TRBV5-1 and TRBJ1-2; D not resolved. There are 13 residues in the CDR3. Trimming stripped 1 base from V and 8 bases from J, with 12 bases between. Germline V gene sequence: CDR1 SGHRS, CDR2 YFSETQ. CDR3 DNA sequence: TGCGCCAGCAGCTTGATCCCAGCGAGCGGCTACACCTTC. Encoded protein: CASSLIPASGYTF. Filled out from reference TRBV5-1 and TRBJ1-2, the complete variable domain reads KAGVTQTPRYLIKTRGQQVTLSCSPISGHRSVSWYQQTPGQGLQFLFEYFSETQRNKGNFPGRFSGRQFSNSRSEMNVSTLELGDSALYLCASSLIPASGYTFGSGTRLTVV.

The V gene is TRBV28, the J gene TRBJ1-3, with D hard to call. Trimming shortened V by 3 bases and J by 0 bases, and 9 bases separated the two germline ends. CDR1 is MDHEN and CDR2 is SYDVKM in the germline V gene. This CDR3 spans 15 amino acids. The CDR3 protein is CASSFGRSSGNTIYF. DNA of the CDR3: TGTGCCAGCAGTTTCGGACGGAGCTCTGGAAACACCATATATTTT.

This clone has just one count. The rearrangement links TRBV5-1 to TRBJ2-7, with D unresolved. Trimming pared 0 bases from V and 3 bases from J, leaving 13 bases between. CDR1 is SGHRS and CDR2 is YFSETQ in the germline V gene. This CDR3 comprises 15 residues. CDR3 sequence: CASSLAWQNLYEQYF. The DNA of the CDR3 is TGCGCCAGCAGCTTGGCGTGGCAGAATCTCTACGAGCAGTACTTC.

The chain joins TRBV2 to TRBJ1-3, with a possible D match to TRBD1 (5 bases). The CDR3 runs to 13 residues. Per the germline V gene, CDR1 is SNHLY and CDR2 is FYNNEI. V lost 6 bases, J lost 2 bases, and 8 bases lay in between. The CDR3 here is CASRGGAGNTIYF. As DNA, the CDR3 is TGTGCCAGCAGGGGAGGGGCTGGAAACACCATATATTTT.

The chain has TRBV12-3 or TRBV12-4 and TRBJ2-7; D is undetermined. CDR3 length: 12 amino acids. V lost 6 bases and J 4 bases, leaving 10 bases between the germline ends. CDR3 loop: CASSLQVYEQYF. The CDR3 DNA is TGTGCCAGCAGCCTCCAGGTTTACGAGCAGTACTTC.

Here the CDR3 DNA reads TGTGCCAGCAGCCAGGGGGGAGGCTCCTATGGCTACACCTTC. This gives the protein CASSQGGGSYGYTF. The chain recombines TRBV3-1 (or the pseudogene TRBV3-2) with TRBJ1-2; maybe TRBD1 (5 bases). V shed 3 bases and J shed 4 bases, with 12 bases lying between them. The germline CDR1 and CDR2 sequences are LGHDT and YNNKEL (reference sequence). The CDR3 spans 14 residues.

This clone has only a few counts. This chain uses TRBV6-2 or TRBV6-3 with TRBJ1-5, with D tentatively TRBD1 (6 bases). V lost 3 bases and J 5 bases, leaving 11 bases between the germline ends. The CDR3 has 14 amino acids. The germline V gene has CDR1 MNHEY and CDR2 SVGEGT. Written as DNA, the CDR3 is TGTGCCAGCAGTTATTCGCCAGGGGATCAGCCCCAGCATTTT. Its protein is CASSYSPGDQPQHF.

This clone was observed a single time. The chain joins TRBV2 to TRBJ2-5; D is ambiguous. The CDR3 length is 15 residues. Trimming cost V 7 bases and J 6 bases, with 21 bases left between them. Germline loops: CDR1 SNHLY, CDR2 FYNNEI. The CDR3 region is CASTYVRSGSQTQYF. The CDR3, as DNA: TGTGCCAGCACGTACGTCCGATCGGGTAGTCAGACCCAGTACTTC. The full variable domain, completed using reference TRBV2 and TRBJ2-5, is EPEVTQTPSHQVTQMGQEVILRCVPISNHLYFYWYRQILGQKVEFLVSFYNNEISEKSEIFDDQFSVERPDGSNFTLKIRSTKLEDSAMYFCASTYVRSGSQTQYFGPGTRLLVL.

This clone is a singleton in its sample. The CDR3 here is CASSLVDRGSYEQYF. The CDR3 DNA follows: TGTGCCAGCAGCTTAGTGGACAGGGGCTCCTACGAGCAGTACTTC. The V and J genes are TRBV11-2 and TRBJ2-7; 9 nucleotides agree with TRBD1. The CDR3 is made up of 15 amino acids. Germline V gene sequence: CDR1 SGHAT, CDR2 FQNNGV. V shed 1 base, J shed 0 bases, and the junction held 1 base outside the gene matches.

V gene TRBV4-2 combines with J gene TRBJ1-6, with 7 bases aligning to TRBD1. V lost 7 bases and J lost 10; bases outside the gene matches: 13. CDR3 length: 15 residues. Germline V gene sequence: CDR1 LGHNA, CDR2 YNFKEQ. CDR3 sequence reads: CASTFRQGQVSPLHF. CDR3 bases: TGTGCCAGCACCTTCCGACAGGGTCAGGTGTCACCCCTCCACTTT.

This clone was seen a few times. As DNA, the CDR3 is TGCGCCAGCAGACCGCCGGCTAGCGGGGGGGCGCGGGAGCAGTACTTC. It yields the protein CASRPPASGGAREQYF. The gene calls are TRBV5-1 and TRBJ2-7; 12 bases are shared with TRBD2. CDR1 and CDR2 from the germline V gene are SGHRS and YFSETQ. The CDR3 has 16 amino acids. Trimming cost V 5 bases and J 7 bases; bases outside gene matches: 13.